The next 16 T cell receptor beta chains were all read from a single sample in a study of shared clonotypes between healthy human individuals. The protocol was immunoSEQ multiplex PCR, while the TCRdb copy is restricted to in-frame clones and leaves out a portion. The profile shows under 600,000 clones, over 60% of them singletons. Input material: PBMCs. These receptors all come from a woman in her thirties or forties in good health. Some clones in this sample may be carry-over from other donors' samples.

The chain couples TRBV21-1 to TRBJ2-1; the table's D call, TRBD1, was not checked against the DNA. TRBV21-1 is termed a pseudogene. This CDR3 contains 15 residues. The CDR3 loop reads CASRSRTTYYNEQFF. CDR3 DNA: TGTGCCAGCAGAAGTCGGACAACATATTACAATGAGCAGTTCTTC.

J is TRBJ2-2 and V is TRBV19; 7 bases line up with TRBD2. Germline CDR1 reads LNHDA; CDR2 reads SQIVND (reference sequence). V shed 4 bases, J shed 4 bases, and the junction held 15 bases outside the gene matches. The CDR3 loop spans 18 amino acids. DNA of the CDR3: TGTGCCAGTAGTAACCCATCCGGGAGGATACGGCTCACCGGGGAGCTGTTTTTT. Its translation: CASSNPSGRIRLTGELFF.

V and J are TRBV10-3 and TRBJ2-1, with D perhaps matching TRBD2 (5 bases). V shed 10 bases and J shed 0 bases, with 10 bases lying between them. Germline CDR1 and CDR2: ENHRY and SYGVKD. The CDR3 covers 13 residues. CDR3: CATLASSYNEQFF. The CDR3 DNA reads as TGTGCCACCTTAGCGTCCTCCTACAATGAGCAGTTCTTC.

CDR3 sequence reads: CASSELRTYNEQFF. For the CDR3, the DNA is TGTGCCAGCAGTGAATTAAGGACGTACAATGAGCAGTTCTTC. The chain links TRBV6-1 to TRBJ2-1; D unclear. Trimming removed 2 bases at V and 4 bases at J, with 9 bases between. The CDR3 is 14 residues long. The germline gives CDR1 MNHNS, CDR2 SASEGT.

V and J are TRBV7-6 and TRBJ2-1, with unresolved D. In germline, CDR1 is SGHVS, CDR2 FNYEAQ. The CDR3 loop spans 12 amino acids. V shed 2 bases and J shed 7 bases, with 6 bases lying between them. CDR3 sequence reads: CASSLTRNEQFF. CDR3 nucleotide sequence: TGTGCCAGCAGCTTAACCCGTAATGAGCAGTTCTTC.

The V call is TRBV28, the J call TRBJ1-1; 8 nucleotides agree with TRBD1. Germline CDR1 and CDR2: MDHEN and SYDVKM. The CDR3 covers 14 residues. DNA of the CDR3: TGTTTCACCTCGAGGGACAGGTTCTACACTGAAGCTTTCTTT. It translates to CFTSRDRFYTEAFF.

The chain's CDR3 is CASSFSGTLETQYF. The CDR3, as DNA: TGTGCCAGCAGCTTTTCCGGGACCCTAGAAACCCAGTACTTC. The chain links TRBV27 to TRBJ2-5, with D perhaps being TRBD1 or TRBD2 (5 bases each). Trimming stripped 6 bases from V and 8 bases from J, with 19 bases between. CDR1 is MNHEY, CDR2 SMNVEV, per germline (reference sequence). There are 14 residues in the CDR3.

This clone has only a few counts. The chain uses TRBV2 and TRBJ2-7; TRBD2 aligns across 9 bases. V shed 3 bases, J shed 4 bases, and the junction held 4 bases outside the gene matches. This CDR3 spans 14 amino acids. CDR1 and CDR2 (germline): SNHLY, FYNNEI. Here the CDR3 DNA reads TGTGCCAGCAGTGAGTGGCGGGAGGGGTACGAGCAGTACTTC. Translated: CASSEWREGYEQYF.

Here the CDR3 reads CASSPLPTSLRYEQYF. The CDR3 coding sequence is TGTGCCAGCTCACCACTGCCGACGTCCTTACGATACGAGCAGTACTTC. The chain couples TRBV18 to TRBJ2-7; D uncertain. The CDR3 has 16 amino acids. Per germline, CDR1 KGHSH and CDR2 LQKENI. Trimming left V 1 base short and J 4 bases short, with 17 bases between.

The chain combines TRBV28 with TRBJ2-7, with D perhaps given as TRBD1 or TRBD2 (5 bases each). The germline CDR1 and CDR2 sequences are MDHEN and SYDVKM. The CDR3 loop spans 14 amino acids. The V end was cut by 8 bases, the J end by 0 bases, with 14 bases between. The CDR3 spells CASLSRGSSYEQYF. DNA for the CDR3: TGTGCCAGCTTGAGTCGGGGCAGCTCCTACGAGCAGTACTTC.

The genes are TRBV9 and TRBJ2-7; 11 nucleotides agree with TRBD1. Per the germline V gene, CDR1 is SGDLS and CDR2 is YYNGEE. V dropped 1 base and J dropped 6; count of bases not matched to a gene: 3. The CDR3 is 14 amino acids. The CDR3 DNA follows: TGTGCCAGCAGCGTAAGCGGACAGGGGGCCGAGCAGTACTTC. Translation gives CASSVSGQGAEQYF.

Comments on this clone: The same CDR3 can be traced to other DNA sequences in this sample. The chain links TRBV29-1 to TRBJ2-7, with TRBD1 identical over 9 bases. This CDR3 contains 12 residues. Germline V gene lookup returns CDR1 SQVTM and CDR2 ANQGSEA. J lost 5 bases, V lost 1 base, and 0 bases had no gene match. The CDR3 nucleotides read TGCAGCGTTGAAGGACAGGGGGACGAGCAGTACTTC. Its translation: CSVEGQGDEQYF.

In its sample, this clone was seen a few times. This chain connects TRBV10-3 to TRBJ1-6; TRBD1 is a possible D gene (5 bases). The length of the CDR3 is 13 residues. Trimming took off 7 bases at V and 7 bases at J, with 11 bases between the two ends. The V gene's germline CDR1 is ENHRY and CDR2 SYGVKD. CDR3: CAITRDPNSPLHF. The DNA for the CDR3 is TGTGCCATCACCCGGGACCCGAATTCACCCCTCCACTTT.

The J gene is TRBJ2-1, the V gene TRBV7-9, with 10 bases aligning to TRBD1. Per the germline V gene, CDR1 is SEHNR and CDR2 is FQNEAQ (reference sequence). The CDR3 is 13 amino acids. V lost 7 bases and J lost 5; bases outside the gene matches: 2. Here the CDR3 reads CASTGTGDNEQFF. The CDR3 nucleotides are TGTGCCAGCACAGGGACAGGGGACAATGAGCAGTTCTTC.

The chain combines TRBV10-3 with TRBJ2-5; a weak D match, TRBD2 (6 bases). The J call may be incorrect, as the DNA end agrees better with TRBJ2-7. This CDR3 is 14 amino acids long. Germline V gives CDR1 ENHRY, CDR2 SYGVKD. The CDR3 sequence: CAISTSGRNYEQYF. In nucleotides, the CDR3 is TGTGCCATCAGTACAAGCGGGCGGAACTACGAGCAGTACTTC.

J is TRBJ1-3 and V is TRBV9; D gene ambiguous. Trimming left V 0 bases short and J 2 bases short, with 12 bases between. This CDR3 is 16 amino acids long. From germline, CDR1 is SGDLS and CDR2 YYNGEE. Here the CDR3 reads CASSVAQAAPGNTIYF. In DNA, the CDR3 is TGTGCCAGCAGCGTAGCTCAGGCAGCCCCTGGAAACACCATATATTTT.